Following are 4 T cell receptor beta chains from one sample sequenced in a study of T cells in Graves' hyperthyroidism and ophthalmopathy. The investigators amplified TCR beta CDR3 regions from RNA transcripts. The TCR CDR3 was amplified in a first-round RT-PCR using the HTBI primer set. From the multiplex PCR reads, TCRdb called clonotypes with MiXCR, one entry per CDR3 protein. The data show over 150,000 distinct CDR3 sequences, about 18% seen once. The sequenced sample was blood. These receptors originate from a woman aged 45-65 years with Graves' hyperthyroidism.

This clonotype was observed at least ten times. This chain joins TRBV6-2 or TRBV6-3 and TRBJ2-3; unclear D gene. V shed 4 bases and J shed 3 bases, with 17 bases lying between them. The CDR3 runs 16 residues. CDR1 and CDR2 (germline): MNHEY, SVGEGT. DNA of the CDR3: TGTGCCAGCAGTTTACCAGACGGACGGATGACAGATACGCAGTATTTT. This encodes CASSLPDGRMTDTQYF.

This clonotype was observed at least ten times. The chain is built from TRBV6-1 and TRBJ1-2, with a possible D match to TRBD1 (5 bases). V lost 6 bases and J 4 bases, leaving 9 bases between the germline ends. Germline V gives CDR1 MNHNS, CDR2 SASEGT. This CDR3 contains 12 residues. The CDR3 coding sequence is TGTGCCAGCAGGCAGGGCGGCTATGGCTACACCTTC. As protein: CASRQGGYGYTF.

This clonotype was observed at least ten times. The CDR3 coding sequence is TGTGCCAGCCCTAGGGGACAGTCGAACACCGGGGAGCTGTTTTTT. Its protein product is CASPRGQSNTGELFF. The rearrangement joins TRBV18 to TRBJ2-2, with 7 bases matching TRBD1. CDR1 KGHSH and CDR2 LQKENI come from the germline V gene. The CDR3 covers 15 residues. The J segment lost 0 bases and the V segment lost 8 bases, leaving 6 bases of the junction unmatched.

This clonotype was seen ten or more times. The V gene is TRBV14, the J gene TRBJ1-4, with 8 bases fitting TRBD1. J lost 7 bases, V lost 1 base, and 5 bases had no gene match. The V gene's germline CDR1 is SGHDN and CDR2 FVKESK. The CDR3 has 15 amino acids. The CDR3 reads CASSQAQGAGEKLFF. The CDR3 DNA reads as TGTGCCAGCAGCCAAGCCCAGGGGGCCGGTGAAAAACTGTTTTTT.